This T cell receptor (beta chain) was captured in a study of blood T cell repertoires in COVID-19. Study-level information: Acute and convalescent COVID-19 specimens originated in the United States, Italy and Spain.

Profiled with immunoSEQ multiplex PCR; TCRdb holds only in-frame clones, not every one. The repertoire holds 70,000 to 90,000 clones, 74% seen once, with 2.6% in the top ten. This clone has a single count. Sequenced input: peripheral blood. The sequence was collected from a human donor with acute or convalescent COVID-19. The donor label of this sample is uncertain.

CDR3 region: CASSLLPARGYGYTF. The CDR3 bases are TGTGCCAGCAGTTTATTGCCGGCCAGGGGCTATGGCTACACCTTC. This chain connects TRBV28 to TRBJ1-2, with D tentatively TRBD1 (6 bases). Germline V lookup: CDR1 MDHEN, CDR2 SYDVKM. The CDR3 totals 15 residues. V gave up 1 base and J gave up 4 bases, with 13 bases separating them.